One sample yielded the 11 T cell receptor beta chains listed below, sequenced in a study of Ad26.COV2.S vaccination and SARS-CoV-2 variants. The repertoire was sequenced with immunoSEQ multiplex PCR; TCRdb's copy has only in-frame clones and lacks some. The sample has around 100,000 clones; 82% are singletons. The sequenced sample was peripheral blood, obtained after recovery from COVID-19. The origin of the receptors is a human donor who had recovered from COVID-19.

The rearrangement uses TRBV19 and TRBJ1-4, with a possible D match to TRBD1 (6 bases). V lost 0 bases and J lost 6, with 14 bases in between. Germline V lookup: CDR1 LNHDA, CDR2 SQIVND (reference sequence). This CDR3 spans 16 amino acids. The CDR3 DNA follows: TGTGCCAGTAGTATAGAGGGTCAGGGGACGGATGAAAAACTGTTTTTT. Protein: CASSIEGQGTDEKLFF.

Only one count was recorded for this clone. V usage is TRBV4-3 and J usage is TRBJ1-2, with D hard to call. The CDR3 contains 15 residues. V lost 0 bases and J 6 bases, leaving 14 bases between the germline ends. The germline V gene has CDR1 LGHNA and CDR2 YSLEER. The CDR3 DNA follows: TGCGCCAGCAGCCAAGATTATAGGGTCTTCGATGGCTACACCTTC. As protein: CASSQDYRVFDGYTF.

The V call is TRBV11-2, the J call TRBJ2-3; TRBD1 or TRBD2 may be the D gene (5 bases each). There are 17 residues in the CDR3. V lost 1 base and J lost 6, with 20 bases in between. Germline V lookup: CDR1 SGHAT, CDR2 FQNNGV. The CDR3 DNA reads TGTGCCAGCAGCTTAGGAGGTTGGGGACCCCTCCCGGATACGCAGTATTTT. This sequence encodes CASSLGGWGPLPDTQYF. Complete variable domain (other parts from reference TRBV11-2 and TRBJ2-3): EAGVAQSPRYKIIEKRQSVAFWCNPISGHATLYWYQQILGQGPKLLIQFQNNGVVDDSQLPKDRFSAERLKGVDSTLKIQPAKLEDSAVYLCASSLGGWGPLPDTQYFGPGTRLTVL.

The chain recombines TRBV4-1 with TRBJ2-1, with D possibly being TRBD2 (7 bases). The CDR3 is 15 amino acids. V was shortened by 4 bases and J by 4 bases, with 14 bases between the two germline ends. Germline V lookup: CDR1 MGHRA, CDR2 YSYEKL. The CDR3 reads CASSPGASGYNEQFF. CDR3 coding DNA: TGCGCCAGCAGCCCAGGGGCTAGCGGTTACAATGAGCAGTTCTTC.

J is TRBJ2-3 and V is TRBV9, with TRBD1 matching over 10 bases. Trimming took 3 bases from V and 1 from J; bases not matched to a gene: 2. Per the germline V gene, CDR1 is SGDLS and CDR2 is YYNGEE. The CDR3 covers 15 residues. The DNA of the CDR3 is TGTGCCAGCAGCGGACAGGGGGCACGCACAGATACGCAGTATTTT. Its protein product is CASSGQGARTDTQYF. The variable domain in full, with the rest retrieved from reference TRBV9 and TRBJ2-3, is DSGVTQTPKHLITATGQRVTLRCSPRSGDLSVYWYQQSLDQGLQFLIQYYNGEERAKGNILERFSAQQFPDLHSELNLSSLELGDSALYFCASSGQGARTDTQYFGPGTRLTVL.

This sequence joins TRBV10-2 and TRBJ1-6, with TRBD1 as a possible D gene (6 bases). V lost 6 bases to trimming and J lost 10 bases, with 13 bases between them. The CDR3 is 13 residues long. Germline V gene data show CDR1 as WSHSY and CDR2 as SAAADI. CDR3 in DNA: TGCGCCAGCAGGAGGGACACCAGCTCACCCCTCCACTTT. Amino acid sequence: CASRRDTSSPLHF.

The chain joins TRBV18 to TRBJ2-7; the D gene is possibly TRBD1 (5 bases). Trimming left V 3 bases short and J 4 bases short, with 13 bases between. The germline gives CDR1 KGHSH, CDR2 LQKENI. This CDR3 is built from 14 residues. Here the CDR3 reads CASSPDAGMYEQYF. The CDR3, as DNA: TGTGCCAGCTCACCTGATGCAGGGATGTACGAGCAGTACTTC. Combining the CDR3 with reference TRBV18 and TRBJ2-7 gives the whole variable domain NAGVMQNPRHLVRRRGQEARLRCSPMKGHSHVYWYRQLPEEGLKFMVYLQKENIIDESGMPKERFSAEFPKEGPSILRIQQVVRGDSAAYFCASSPDAGMYEQYFGPGTRLTVT.

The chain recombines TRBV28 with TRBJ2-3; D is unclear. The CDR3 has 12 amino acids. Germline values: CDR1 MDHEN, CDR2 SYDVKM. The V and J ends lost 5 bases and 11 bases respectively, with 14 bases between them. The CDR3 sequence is CASSPQTPRQYF. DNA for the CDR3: TGTGCCAGCAGTCCCCAGACCCCTCGGCAGTATTTT.

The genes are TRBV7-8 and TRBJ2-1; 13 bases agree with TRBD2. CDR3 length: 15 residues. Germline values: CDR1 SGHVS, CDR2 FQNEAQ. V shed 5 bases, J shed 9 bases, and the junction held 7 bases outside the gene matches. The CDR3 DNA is TGTGCCAGCAGCCACAGGACTAGCGGGAGTTCTGAGCAGTTCTTC. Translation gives CASSHRTSGSSEQFF.

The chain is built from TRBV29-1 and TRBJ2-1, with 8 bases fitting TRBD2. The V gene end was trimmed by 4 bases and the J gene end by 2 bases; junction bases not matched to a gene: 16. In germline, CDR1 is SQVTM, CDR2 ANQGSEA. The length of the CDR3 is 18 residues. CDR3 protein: CSVVAPGSGGRTYNEQFF. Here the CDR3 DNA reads TGCAGCGTTGTTGCCCCAGGATCGGGCGGGAGGACCTACAATGAGCAGTTCTTC.

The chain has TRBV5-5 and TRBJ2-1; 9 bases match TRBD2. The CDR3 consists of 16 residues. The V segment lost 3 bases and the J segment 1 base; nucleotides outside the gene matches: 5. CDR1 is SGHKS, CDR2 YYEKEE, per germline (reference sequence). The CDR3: CASSSRLAASYNEQFF. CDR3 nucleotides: TGTGCCAGCAGCTCCAGACTAGCGGCGTCCTACAATGAGCAGTTCTTC. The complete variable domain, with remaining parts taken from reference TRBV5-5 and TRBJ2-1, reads DAGVTQSPTHLIKTRGQQVTLRCSPISGHKSVSWYQQVLGQGPQFIFQYYEKEERGRGNFPDRFSARQFPNYSSELNVNALLLGDSALYLCASSSRLAASYNEQFFGPGTRLTVL.